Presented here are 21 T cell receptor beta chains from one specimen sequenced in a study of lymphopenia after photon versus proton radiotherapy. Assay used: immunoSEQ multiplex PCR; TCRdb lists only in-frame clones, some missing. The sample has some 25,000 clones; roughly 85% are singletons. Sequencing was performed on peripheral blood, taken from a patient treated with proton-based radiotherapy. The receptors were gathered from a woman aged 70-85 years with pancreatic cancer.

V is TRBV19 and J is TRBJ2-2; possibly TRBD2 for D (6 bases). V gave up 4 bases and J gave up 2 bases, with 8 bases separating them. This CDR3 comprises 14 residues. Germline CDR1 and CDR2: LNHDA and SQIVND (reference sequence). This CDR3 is CASSTGSNTGELFF. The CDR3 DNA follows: TGTGCCAGTAGTACCGGGAGCAACACCGGGGAGCTGTTTTTT.

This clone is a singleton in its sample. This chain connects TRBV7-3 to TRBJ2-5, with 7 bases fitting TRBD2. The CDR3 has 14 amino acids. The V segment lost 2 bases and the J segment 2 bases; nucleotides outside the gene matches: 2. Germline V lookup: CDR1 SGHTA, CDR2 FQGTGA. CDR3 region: CASSLPGLQETQYF. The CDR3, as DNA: TGTGCCAGCAGCTTACCGGGACTACAAGAGACCCAGTACTTC.

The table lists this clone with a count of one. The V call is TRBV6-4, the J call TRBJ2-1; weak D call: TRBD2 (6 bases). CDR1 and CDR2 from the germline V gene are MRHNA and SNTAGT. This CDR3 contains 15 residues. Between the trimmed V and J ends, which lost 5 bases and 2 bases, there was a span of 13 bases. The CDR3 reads CASSSFSGTYNEQFF. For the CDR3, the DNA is TGTGCCAGCAGTTCCTTTAGCGGAACCTACAATGAGCAGTTCTTC.

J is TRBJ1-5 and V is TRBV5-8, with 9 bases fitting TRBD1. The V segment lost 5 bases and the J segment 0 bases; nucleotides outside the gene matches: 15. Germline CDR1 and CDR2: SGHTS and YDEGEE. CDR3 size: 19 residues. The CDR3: CASSPWVGQGRYSNQPQHF. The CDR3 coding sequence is TGTGCCAGCAGTCCATGGGTAGGACAGGGGCGATATAGCAATCAGCCCCAGCATTTT.

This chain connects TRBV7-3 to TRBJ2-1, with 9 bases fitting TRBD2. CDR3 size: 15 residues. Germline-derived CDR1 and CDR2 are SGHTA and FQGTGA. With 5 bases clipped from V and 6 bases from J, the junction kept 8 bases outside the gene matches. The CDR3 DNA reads TGTGCCAGCAGCATTAGCGGGAGTCTGGGCAATGAGCAGTTCTTC. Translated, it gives CASSISGSLGNEQFF.

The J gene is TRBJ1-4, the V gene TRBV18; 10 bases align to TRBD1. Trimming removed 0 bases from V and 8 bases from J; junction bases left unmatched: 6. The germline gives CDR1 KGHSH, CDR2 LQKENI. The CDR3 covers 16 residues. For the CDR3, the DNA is TGTGCCAGCTCACCACCCAATGGACAGGGGGGAGAAAAACTGTTTTTT. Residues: CASSPPNGQGGEKLFF.

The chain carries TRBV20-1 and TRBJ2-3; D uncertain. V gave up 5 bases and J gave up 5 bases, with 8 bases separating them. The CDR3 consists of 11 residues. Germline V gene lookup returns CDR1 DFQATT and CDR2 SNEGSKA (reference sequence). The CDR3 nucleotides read TGCAGTGCTTTAAAACAAGATACGCAGTATTTT. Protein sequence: CSALKQDTQYF.

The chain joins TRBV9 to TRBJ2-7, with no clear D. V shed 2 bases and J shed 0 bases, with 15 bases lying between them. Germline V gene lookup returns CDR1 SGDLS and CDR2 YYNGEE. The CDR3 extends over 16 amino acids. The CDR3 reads CASSVGLGQSSYEQYF. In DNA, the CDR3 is TGTGCCAGCAGCGTCGGTCTGGGTCAAAGCTCCTACGAGCAGTACTTC. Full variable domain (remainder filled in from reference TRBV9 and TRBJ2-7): DSGVTQTPKHLITATGQRVTLRCSPRSGDLSVYWYQQSLDQGLQFLIQYYNGEERAKGNILERFSAQQFPDLHSELNLSSLELGDSALYFCASSVGLGQSSYEQYFGPGTRLTVT.

The CDR3 DNA reads TGTGCCAGCAGCTTAGCAGGACAGTCTGCAACTAATGAAAAACTGTTTTTT. Its protein is CASSLAGQSATNEKLFF. The V gene is TRBV7-9, the J gene TRBJ1-4; weak D call: TRBD1 (6 bases). With 0 bases removed from V and 0 bases from J, the gap between germline ends came to 11 bases. The germline gives CDR1 SEHNR, CDR2 FQNEAQ (reference sequence). The CDR3 loop spans 17 amino acids.

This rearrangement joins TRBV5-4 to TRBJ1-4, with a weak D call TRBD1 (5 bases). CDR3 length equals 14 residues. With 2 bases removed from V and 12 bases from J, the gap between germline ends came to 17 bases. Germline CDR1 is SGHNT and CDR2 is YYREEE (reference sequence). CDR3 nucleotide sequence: TGTGCCAGCAGCTTCCCGGGGAGGGGCGGTGAACTGTTTTTT. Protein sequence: CASSFPGRGGELFF.

In DNA form, the CDR3 reads TGTGCCAGCAGTCCTTCCGGGACAGGCGGGTTGAGTGAAAAACTGTTTTTT. Its protein is CASSPSGTGGLSEKLFF. The chain employs TRBV5-5 and TRBJ1-4, with 8 bases matching TRBD1. Losses at the gene ends were 5 bases for V and 7 bases for J; bases not matched to a gene: 16. This CDR3 region has 17 residues. The V gene's germline CDR1 is SGHKS and CDR2 YYEKEE (reference sequence).

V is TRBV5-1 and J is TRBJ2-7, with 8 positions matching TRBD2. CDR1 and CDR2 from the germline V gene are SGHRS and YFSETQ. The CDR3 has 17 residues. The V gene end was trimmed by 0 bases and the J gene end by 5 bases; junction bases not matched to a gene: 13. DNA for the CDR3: TGCGCCAGCAGCTTGGTCGTGGCGGGAGGCCTGGAGGACGAGCAGTACTTC. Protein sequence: CASSLVVAGGLEDEQYF.

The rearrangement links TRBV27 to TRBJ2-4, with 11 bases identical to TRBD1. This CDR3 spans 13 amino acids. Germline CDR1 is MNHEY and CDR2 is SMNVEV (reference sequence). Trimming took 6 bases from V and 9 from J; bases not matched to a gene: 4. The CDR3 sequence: CASRDRGRAIQYF. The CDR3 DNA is TGTGCCAGCAGGGACAGGGGGCGCGCCATTCAGTACTTC.

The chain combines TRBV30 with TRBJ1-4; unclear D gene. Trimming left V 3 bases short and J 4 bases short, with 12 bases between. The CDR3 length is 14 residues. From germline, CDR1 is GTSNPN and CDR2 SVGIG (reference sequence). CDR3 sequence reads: CAWSGGANNEKLFF. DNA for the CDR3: TGTGCCTGGAGCGGAGGTGCTAATAATGAAAAACTGTTTTTT.

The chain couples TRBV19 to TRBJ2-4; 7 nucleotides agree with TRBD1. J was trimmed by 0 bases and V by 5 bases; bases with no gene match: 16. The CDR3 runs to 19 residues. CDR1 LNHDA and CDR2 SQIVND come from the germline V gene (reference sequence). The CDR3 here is CASSSTPGQSILAKNIQYF. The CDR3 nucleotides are TGTGCCAGTAGTTCCACTCCGGGACAGTCCATCCTAGCCAAAAACATTCAGTACTTC.

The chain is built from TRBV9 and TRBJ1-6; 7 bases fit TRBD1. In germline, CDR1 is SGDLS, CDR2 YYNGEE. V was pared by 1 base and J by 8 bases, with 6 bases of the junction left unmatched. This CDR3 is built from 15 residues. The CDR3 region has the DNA TGTGCCAGCAGCGTACGGTCAGGGGGGGATTCACCCCTCCACTTT. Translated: CASSVRSGGDSPLHF.

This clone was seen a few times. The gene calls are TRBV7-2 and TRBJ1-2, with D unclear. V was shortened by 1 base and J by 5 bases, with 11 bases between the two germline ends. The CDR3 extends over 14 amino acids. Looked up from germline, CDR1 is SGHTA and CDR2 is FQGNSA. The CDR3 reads CASSLGDPRYGYTF. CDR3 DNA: TGTGCCAGCAGCTTAGGCGACCCTCGATATGGCTACACCTTC.

The CDR3 coding sequence is TGTGCCAGCAGCGAGGGGCAGGGGACTTCCTACGAGCAGTACTTC. This translates into CASSEGQGTSYEQYF. The J gene is TRBJ2-7, the V gene TRBV27, with D perhaps being TRBD1 or TRBD2 (6 bases each). Germline values: CDR1 MNHEY, CDR2 SMNVEV (reference sequence). The CDR3 runs to 15 residues. Trimming removed 6 bases from V and 1 base from J, with 16 bases in between.

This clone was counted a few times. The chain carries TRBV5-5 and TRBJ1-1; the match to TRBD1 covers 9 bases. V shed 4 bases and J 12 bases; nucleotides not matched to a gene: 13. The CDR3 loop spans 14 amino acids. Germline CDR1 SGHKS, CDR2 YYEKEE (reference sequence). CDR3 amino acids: CASSPRDRAPRTFF. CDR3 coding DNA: TGTGCCAGCAGCCCCCGGGACAGGGCCCCCCGGACTTTCTTT. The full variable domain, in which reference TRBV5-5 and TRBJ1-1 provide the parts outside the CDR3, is DAGVTQSPTHLIKTRGQQVTLRCSPISGHKSVSWYQQVLGQGPQFIFQYYEKEERGRGNFPDRFSARQFPNYSSELNVNALLLGDSALYLCASSPRDRAPRTFFGQGTRLTVV.

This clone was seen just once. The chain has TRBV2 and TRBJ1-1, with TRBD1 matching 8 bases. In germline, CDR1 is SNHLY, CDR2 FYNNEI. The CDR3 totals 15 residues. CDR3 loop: CAIDGTGGGTTEAFF. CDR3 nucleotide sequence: TGTGCGATAGACGGCACAGGGGGAGGTACGACTGAAGCTTTCTTT. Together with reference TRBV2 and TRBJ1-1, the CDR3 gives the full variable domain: EPEVTQTPSHQVTQMGQEVILRCVPISNHLYFYWYRQILGQKVEFLVSFYNNEISEKSEIFDDQFSVERPDGSNFTLKIRSTKLEDSAMYFCAIDGTGGGTTEAFFGQGTRLTVV.

CDR3 loop: CASSSLYNEQFF. CDR3 DNA sequence: TGTGCCAGCAGTTCGTTATACAATGAGCAGTTCTTC. The chain recombines TRBV28 with TRBJ2-1; D gene uncertain. Germline CDR1 MDHEN, CDR2 SYDVKM. With 4 bases removed from V and 4 bases from J, the gap between germline ends came to 5 bases. CDR3 length: 12 residues.